The 27 T cell receptor beta chains below all came from one sample that was sequenced in a study of shared clonotypes between healthy human individuals. Profiling relied on immunoSEQ multiplex PCR, and the TCRdb table lists in-frame clones only, not all of them. The table lists hundreds of thousands of clones, just over 75% of them singletons. Sequencing input: PBMCs. The receptors stem from a woman aged 40 to 50 in good health. Some clones in this sample may be carry-over from other donors' samples.

The rearrangement uses TRBV7-3 and TRBJ1-1; D call uncertain. V was pared by 3 bases and J by 10 bases, with 12 bases between. The CDR3 covers 12 residues. From germline, CDR1 is SGHTA and CDR2 FQGTGA. The CDR3 region has the DNA TGTGCCAGCAGCTTGAGCTTTGGGAGAGCTTTCTTT. This encodes CASSLSFGRAFF.

The chain recombines TRBV5-4 with TRBJ2-1; no firm D call. The CDR3 is made up of 13 amino acids. Germline CDR1 and CDR2: SGHNT and YYREEE (reference sequence). V lost 0 bases and J 7 bases, leaving 8 bases between the germline ends. In DNA form, the CDR3 reads TGTGCCAGCAGCTTGGTTCCGGATAATGAGCAGTTCTTC. Translated, it gives CASSLVPDNEQFF.

The chain couples TRBV28 to TRBJ2-2; 11 bases align to TRBD2. This CDR3 is built from 17 residues. V gave up 4 bases and J gave up 1 base; unmatched junction bases: 5. The germline gives CDR1 MDHEN, CDR2 SYDVKM. The CDR3 DNA reads TGTGCCAGCAGTTCTGTCGGACTAGCGGGGAACACCGGGGAGCTGTTTTTT. Translated: CASSSVGLAGNTGELFF. The whole variable domain, remainder taken from reference TRBV28 and TRBJ2-2, is DVKVTQSSRYLVKRTGEKVFLECVQDMDHENMFWYRQDPGLGLRLIYFSYDVKMKEKGDIPEGYSVSREKKERFSLILESASTNQTSMYLCASSSVGLAGNTGELFFGEGSRLTVL.

This clone was counted a few times. The chain combines TRBV7-8 with TRBJ1-4; TRBD1 aligns across 7 bases. This CDR3 is built from 14 residues. V was pared by 4 bases and J by 7 bases, with 6 bases of the junction left unmatched. Looked up from germline, CDR1 is SGHVS and CDR2 is FQNEAQ. The CDR3 spells CASSYDRAAEKLFF. DNA of the CDR3: TGTGCCAGCAGCTATGACAGGGCTGCTGAAAAACTGTTTTTT.

The rearrangement joins TRBV4-2 to TRBJ2-5; TRBD2 agrees at 8 bases. This CDR3 spans 15 amino acids. The J segment lost 5 bases and the V segment lost 2 bases, leaving 7 bases of the junction unmatched. The germline CDR1 and CDR2 sequences are LGHNA and YNFKEQ. The CDR3 nucleotides read TGTGCCAGCAGCCAATACGCGGGAGGAGTTGAGACCCAGTACTTC. It specifies CASSQYAGGVETQYF.

This chain connects TRBV7-9 to TRBJ2-3, with 8 positions matching TRBD1. The CDR3 is made up of 16 amino acids. The trim removed 5 bases at V and 1 base at J, leaving 8 bases unmatched. The germline gives CDR1 SEHNR, CDR2 FQNEAQ (reference sequence). The CDR3 spells CASSPRTGTGTDTQYF. The CDR3, as DNA: TGTGCCAGCAGCCCTCGGACAGGGACGGGCACAGATACGCAGTATTTT.

The chain uses TRBV4-2 and TRBJ2-7; perhaps D is TRBD1 or TRBD2 (5 bases each). The CDR3 has 14 residues. Trimming stripped 3 bases from V and 7 bases from J, with 16 bases between. Germline V CDR1 and CDR2: LGHNA, YNFKEQ. The DNA of the CDR3 is TGTGCCAGCAGCCAGGGGACCGAAAGCTCGGAGCAGTACTTC. Its protein product is CASSQGTESSEQYF.

Concerning this clone itself: The same CDR3 is also encoded by other DNA sequences in this sample. The chain links TRBV5-1 to TRBJ1-1, with D uncertain. The germline V gene has CDR1 SGHRS and CDR2 YFSETQ. The CDR3 extends over 13 amino acids. V was pared by 0 bases and J by 1 base, with 4 bases between. The CDR3 DNA reads as TGCGCCAGCAGCTTGGCTGAGAACACTGAAGCTTTCTTT. Protein: CASSLAENTEAFF.

The chain recombines TRBV28 with TRBJ2-1; D unclear. The CDR3 length is 11 residues. From germline, CDR1 is MDHEN and CDR2 SYDVKM. V lost 2 bases to trimming and J lost 13 bases, with 9 bases between them. CDR3 region: CASSLGPYQFF. The CDR3 nucleotides are TGTGCCAGCAGTTTAGGGCCGTACCAGTTCTTC.

CDR3 region: CASSLGRGSNQPQHF. The DNA for the CDR3 is TGTGCCAGCAGCTTGGGGAGAGGCAGCAATCAGCCCCAGCATTTT. The rearrangement links TRBV11-1 to TRBJ1-5; D not certain. Germline V gene sequence: CDR1 SGHAT, CDR2 FQDESV (reference sequence). This CDR3 comprises 15 residues. Between the trimmed V and J ends, which lost 3 bases and 1 base, there was a span of 10 bases.

This chain uses TRBV28 with TRBJ1-2, with D unresolved. CDR1 and CDR2 from the germline V gene are MDHEN and SYDVKM. V dropped 6 bases and J dropped 4 bases, with 9 bases sitting between them. The CDR3 covers 12 residues. CDR3 nucleotide sequence: TGTGCCAGCAGCCCCCACCTCTATGGCTACACCTTC. It translates to CASSPHLYGYTF.

The chain uses TRBV12-5 and TRBJ1-2; 8 bases are a match to TRBD1. Germline V lookup: CDR1 LGHNT, CDR2 FRNRAP. Losses at the gene ends were 10 bases for V and 5 bases for J; bases not matched to a gene: 15. This CDR3 has 15 residues. The CDR3 DNA follows: TGTGCTATTCCTCCCTTTGGACAGGGAAGATATGGCTACACCTTC. As protein: CAIPPFGQGRYGYTF.

The chain links TRBV5-1 to TRBJ2-2; no clear D gene. Germline CDR1 reads SGHRS; CDR2 reads YFSETQ. CDR3 size: 16 residues. The V and J ends lost 0 bases and 3 bases respectively, with 12 bases between them. The CDR3 here is CASSLAPRGDTGELFF. In DNA form, the CDR3 reads TGCGCCAGCAGCTTGGCACCGAGAGGCGACACCGGGGAGCTGTTTTTT.

V is TRBV11-2 and J is TRBJ2-1, with TRBD1 matching 9 bases. This CDR3 has 13 residues. Germline V gene data show CDR1 as SGHAT and CDR2 as FQNNGV. The V gene end was trimmed by 4 bases and the J gene end by 8 bases; junction bases not matched to a gene: 3. This CDR3 is CASSSDRGDEQFF. The CDR3 DNA sequence: TGTGCCAGCAGCTCCGACAGGGGGGATGAGCAGTTCTTC.

The sample holds one count of this clone. Other DNA sequences within the sample encode an identical CDR3. The chain is built from TRBV5-1 and TRBJ2-5; D may correspond to TRBD1 or TRBD2 (5 bases each). CDR3 length: 13 residues. Germline V lookup: CDR1 SGHRS, CDR2 YFSETQ. Between the trimmed V and J ends, which lost 4 bases and 5 bases, there was a span of 12 bases. The chain's CDR3 is CASSRGLRETQYF. CDR3 coding DNA: TGCGCCAGCAGCCGGGGCCTTCGGGAGACCCAGTACTTC.

The chain uses TRBV5-1 and TRBJ2-7, with D unclear. The CDR3 length is 11 residues. CDR1 SGHRS and CDR2 YFSETQ come from the germline V gene. V gave up 2 bases and J gave up 5 bases, with 5 bases separating them. The CDR3 sequence is CASSLGHEQYF. The DNA for the CDR3 is TGCGCCAGCAGCTTAGGGCACGAGCAGTACTTC.

V gene TRBV19 combines with J gene TRBJ2-3; possible D gene TRBD1, 6 bases. The CDR3 runs 16 residues. From germline, CDR1 is LNHDA and CDR2 SQIVND (reference sequence). V was shortened by 6 bases and J by 1 base, with 17 bases between the two germline ends. CDR3 bases: TGTGCCAGTAGCCGCGGACAGCCCGCAGGCACAGATACGCAGTATTTT. It codes for CASSRGQPAGTDTQYF. Variable domain in full (rest from reference TRBV19 and TRBJ2-3): DGGITQSPKYLFRKEGQNVTLSCEQNLNHDAMYWYRQDPGQGLRLIYYSQIVNDFQKGDIAEGYSVSREKKESFPLTVTSAQKNPTAFYLCASSRGQPAGTDTQYFGPGTRLTVL.

This clone occurred a few times. This sequence joins TRBV5-5 and TRBJ1-4, with D possibly TRBD1 on 6 matching bases. V was shortened by 0 bases and J by 4 bases, with 10 bases between the two germline ends. The CDR3 sequence is 15 residues long. Germline values: CDR1 SGHKS, CDR2 YYEKEE (reference sequence). Written as DNA, the CDR3 is TGTGCCAGCAGCTTGGGGTCAGGGGATAATGAAAAACTGTTTTTT. Residues: CASSLGSGDNEKLFF.

V gene TRBV6-1 combines with J gene TRBJ2-1; possible D gene TRBD2, 5 bases. The CDR3 totals 13 residues. Trimming shortened V by 5 bases and J by 4 bases, and 9 bases separated the two germline ends. Germline V lookup: CDR1 MNHNS, CDR2 SASEGT. The chain's CDR3 is CASSFGGYNEQFF. The CDR3 DNA sequence: TGTGCCAGCAGTTTCGGAGGTTACAATGAGCAGTTCTTC.

This rearrangement joins TRBV19 to TRBJ1-4, with D possibly matching TRBD1 (5 bases). CDR3 size: 14 residues. V shed 10 bases and J shed 7 bases, with 19 bases lying between them. Germline V gene data show CDR1 as LNHDA and CDR2 as SQIVND (reference sequence). The DNA of the CDR3 is TGTGCCACCTCTCGGGACCCTGGAAGTGAAAAACTGTTTTTT. Translating gives CATSRDPGSEKLFF.

The chain combines TRBV4-3 with TRBJ2-2, with D unresolved. The V gene's germline CDR1 is LGHNA and CDR2 YSLEER. This CDR3 is 15 amino acids long. Trimming removed 1 base at V and 6 bases at J, with 12 bases between. This chain's CDR3 is CASSQVMGPAGELFF. In DNA form, the CDR3 reads TGCGCCAGCAGCCAAGTAATGGGTCCCGCCGGGGAGCTGTTTTTT.

For this clone: A read error may explain this, as a much larger clone is one base away. This chain connects TRBV5-1 to TRBJ1-2; no definite D call. Germline values: CDR1 SGHRS, CDR2 YFSETQ. This CDR3 is built from 13 residues. Trimming took off 3 bases at V and 6 bases at J, with 12 bases between the two ends. The CDR3 DNA sequence: TGCGCCAGCAGCTCACCGGTACAGCATGGCTACACCTTC. Its translation is CASSSPVQHGYTF. The whole variable domain, filled in from reference TRBV5-1 and TRBJ1-2, reads KAGVTQTPRYLIKTRGQQVTLSCSPISGHRSVSWYQQTPGQGLQFLFEYFSETQRNKGNFPGRFSGRQFSNSRSEMNVSTLELGDSALYLCASSSPVQHGYTFGSGTRLTVV.

The chain joins TRBV5-6 to TRBJ2-1, with D possibly being TRBD1 or TRBD2 (6 bases each). The CDR3 sequence is 16 residues long. Trimming stripped 0 bases from V and 4 bases from J, with 14 bases between. The V gene's germline CDR1 is SGHDT and CDR2 YYEEEE. The CDR3 DNA reads TGTGCCAGCAGCTTGGATGGAGGGGGAGGTTACAATGAGCAGTTCTTC. Its translation is CASSLDGGGGYNEQFF.

The chain joins TRBV10-3 to TRBJ2-5; D might be TRBD1 (6 bases). This CDR3 has 13 amino acids. Trimming shortened V by 11 bases and J by 3 bases, and 16 bases separated the two germline ends. CDR1 and CDR2 from the germline V gene are ENHRY and SYGVKD. CDR3 bases: TGTGCCTCAATGACGGGACATGAAGAGACCCAGTACTTC. This translates into CASMTGHEETQYF.

The CDR3, as DNA: TGTGCCATCAGTCTTGGACTAGCGGGAGTCGAGACCCAGTACTTC. Encoded protein: CAISLGLAGVETQYF. This chain joins TRBV10-3 and TRBJ2-5; the match to TRBD2 covers 13 bases. The germline V gene encodes CDR1 ENHRY and CDR2 SYGVKD. The CDR3 is 15 amino acids. V shed 5 bases and J 5 bases; nucleotides not matched to a gene: 5.

This clone was seen many times. The rearrangement joins TRBV9 to TRBJ2-1; no firm D call. Germline CDR1 reads SGDLS; CDR2 reads YYNGEE. V lost 0 bases to trimming and J lost 0 bases, with 10 bases between them. The CDR3 spans 16 residues. The chain's CDR3 is CASSVVPISSYNEQFF. The DNA of the CDR3 is TGTGCCAGCAGCGTAGTCCCCATCAGCTCCTACAATGAGCAGTTCTTC.

This rearrangement joins TRBV6-1 to TRBJ1-5, with D perhaps TRBD1 (6 bases). V was clipped by 7 bases and J by 1 base, with 8 bases between them. Germline V gene data show CDR1 as MNHNS and CDR2 as SASEGT. The length of the CDR3 is 13 residues. This chain's CDR3 is CASKDRSNQPQHF. CDR3 DNA: TGTGCCAGCAAAGACAGGAGCAATCAGCCCCAGCATTTT.